Reported below is one TCR beta chain. Its antigen remains unidentified. Measured with immunoSEQ multiplex PCR; TCRdb has only the in-frame clones, and not every one. The sample includes some 160,000 clones, around 84% of them seen just once. The data stem from a study of cytotoxic CD8 clonotypes in ibrutinib-treated CLL. Regarding the study as a whole: The study found clonality rose at ibrutinib response, then fell toward baseline at progression.

The length of the CDR3 is 13 residues. Germline V gene lookup returns CDR1 SGHRS and CDR2 YFSETQ. Trimming shortened V by 5 bases and J by 0 bases, and 7 bases separated the two germline ends. The source was PBMCs, collected after 12 months of ibrutinib treatment. The clonotype was recovered from a human donor with chronic lymphocytic leukemia. This rearrangement joins TRBV5-1 to TRBJ2-3, with D possibly being TRBD2 (6 bases). CDR3 region: CASRGTSTDTQYF. DNA of the CDR3: TGCGCCAGCAGGGGGACTAGCACAGATACGCAGTATTTT.